The TCR beta chain under discussion was sequenced for a study of OX40 agonist ivuxolimab in advanced cancers. The wider study: Participants averaged roughly 60 years of age (range about 23 to 80) and were roughly 80% male.

General observations from the study: Compared with CD4+, CD8+ T cells on average had more expanded clones.

TCRdb's copy holds only in-frame clones and misses some; the assay was immunoSEQ multiplex PCR. In the table there are 50,000 to 80,000 clones, around 84% of which are singletons. With regard to this clone: Its antigen is unknown.

CDR1 and CDR2 (germline): SNHLY, FYNNEI. Trimming at V came to 8 bases and at J to 4 bases, leaving 7 bases not matched to a gene. This CDR3 spans 13 amino acids. The clonotype was recovered from an adult with an advanced solid tumor such as melanoma, head and neck, liver or kidney cancer. The rearrangement links TRBV2 to TRBJ1-1; TRBD1 matches at 7 bases. The sequencing here drew on CD4+ or CD8+ T cells sorted from blood, taken in a trial of the OX40 agonist ivuxolimab. CDR3 DNA sequence: TGTGCCAGCCGCGTGGACAGGATCACTGAAGCTTTCTTT. Translation gives CASRVDRITEAFF.